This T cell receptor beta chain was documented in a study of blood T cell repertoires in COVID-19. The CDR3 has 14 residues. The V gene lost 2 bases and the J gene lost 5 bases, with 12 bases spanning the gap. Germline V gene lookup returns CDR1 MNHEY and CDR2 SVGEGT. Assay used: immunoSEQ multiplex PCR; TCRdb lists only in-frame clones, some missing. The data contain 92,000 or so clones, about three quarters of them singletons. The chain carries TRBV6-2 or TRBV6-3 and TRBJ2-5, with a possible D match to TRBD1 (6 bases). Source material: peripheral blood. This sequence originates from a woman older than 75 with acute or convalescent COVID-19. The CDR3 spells CASSYQQGIETQYF. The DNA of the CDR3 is TGTGCCAGCAGTTACCAGCAGGGGATCGAGACCCAGTACTTC.